This T cell receptor (beta chain) was documented in a study of CD8 T cell repertoires and HIV-1 epitope variants. This clone has only one observation. What it binds is unknown. Here immunoSEQ multiplex PCR was the method, and the copy in TCRdb shows in-frame clones only, minus some. The sample has roughly 7,900 clones, more than 55% seen once; the top ten hold 42%. V was cut by 8 bases and J by 3 bases, with 18 bases left in between. Germline lookup yields CDR1 SNHLY and CDR2 FYNNEI. The CDR3 has 15 amino acids. This sequence originates from a male donor with HIV. The V and J genes are TRBV2 and TRBJ2-3; D might be TRBD2 (7 bases). What was sequenced was cultured CD8+ T cells derived from PBMCs. CDR3 coding DNA: TGTGCCAGCCGAATGGGAGGGGGTTGGACAGATACGCAGTATTTT. Its protein product is CASRMGGGWTDTQYF.